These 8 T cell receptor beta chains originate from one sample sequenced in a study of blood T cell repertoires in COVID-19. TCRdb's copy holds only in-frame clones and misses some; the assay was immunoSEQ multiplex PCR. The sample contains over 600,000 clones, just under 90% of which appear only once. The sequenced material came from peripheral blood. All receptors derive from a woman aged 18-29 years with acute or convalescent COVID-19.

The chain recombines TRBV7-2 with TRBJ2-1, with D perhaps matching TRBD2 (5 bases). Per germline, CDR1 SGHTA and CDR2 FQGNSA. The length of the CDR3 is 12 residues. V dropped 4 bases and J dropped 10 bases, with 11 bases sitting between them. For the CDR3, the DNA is TGTGCCAGCAGCTGGGCCCGACTAGAGCAGTTCTTC. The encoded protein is CASSWARLEQFF.

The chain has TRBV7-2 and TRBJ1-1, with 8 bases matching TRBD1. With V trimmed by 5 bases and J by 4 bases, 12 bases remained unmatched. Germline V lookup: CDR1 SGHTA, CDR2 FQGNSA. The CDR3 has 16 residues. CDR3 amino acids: CASSPSWTGRGTEAFF. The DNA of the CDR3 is TGTGCCAGCAGCCCATCCTGGACAGGGAGGGGCACTGAAGCTTTCTTT.

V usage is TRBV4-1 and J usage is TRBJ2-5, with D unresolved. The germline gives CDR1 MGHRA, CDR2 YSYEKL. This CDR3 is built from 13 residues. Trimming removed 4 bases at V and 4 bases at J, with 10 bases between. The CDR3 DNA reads TGCGCCAGCAGCCGCCTTTCGGGAGAGACCCAGTACTTC. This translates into CASSRLSGETQYF.

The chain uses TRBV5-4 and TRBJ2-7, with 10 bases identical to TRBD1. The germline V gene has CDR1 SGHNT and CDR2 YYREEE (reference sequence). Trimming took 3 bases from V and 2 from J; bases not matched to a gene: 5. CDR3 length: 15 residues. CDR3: CASSSRTGGTYEQYF. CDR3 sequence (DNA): TGTGCCAGCAGCTCCCGGACAGGGGGGACCTACGAGCAGTACTTC.

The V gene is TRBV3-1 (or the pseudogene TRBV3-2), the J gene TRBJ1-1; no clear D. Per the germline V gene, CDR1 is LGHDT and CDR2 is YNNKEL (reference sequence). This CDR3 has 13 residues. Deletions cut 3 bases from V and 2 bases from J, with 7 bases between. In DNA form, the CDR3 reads TGTGCCAGCAGCCATTGGCCCAACACTGAAGCTTTCTTT. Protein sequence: CASSHWPNTEAFF.

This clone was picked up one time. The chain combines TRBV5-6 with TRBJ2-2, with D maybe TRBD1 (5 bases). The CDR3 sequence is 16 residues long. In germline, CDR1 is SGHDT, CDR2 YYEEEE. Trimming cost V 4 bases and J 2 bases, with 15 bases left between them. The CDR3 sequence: CASSTSGFYNTGELFF. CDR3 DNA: TGTGCCAGCAGCACCTCAGGGTTTTATAACACCGGGGAGCTGTTTTTT.

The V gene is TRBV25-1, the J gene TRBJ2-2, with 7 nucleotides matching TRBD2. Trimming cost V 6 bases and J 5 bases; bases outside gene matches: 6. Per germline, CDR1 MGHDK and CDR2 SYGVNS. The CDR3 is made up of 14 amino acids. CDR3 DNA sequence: TGTGCCAGCAGCTTGTGGGGGGGGACCGGGGAGCTGTTTTTT. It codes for CASSLWGGTGELFF.

The CDR3 DNA follows: TGTGCCAGCAGTTTGGGGTCCCAGGGAACCTATGGCTACACCTTC. Its translation is CASSLGSQGTYGYTF. The chain combines TRBV27 with TRBJ1-2; the D gene is possibly TRBD1 (5 bases). Germline lookup yields CDR1 MNHEY and CDR2 SMNVEV (reference sequence). The CDR3 is made up of 15 amino acids. V lost 3 bases and J lost 4, with 15 bases in between.